This TCR beta chain was obtained from a study of T cell responses to AZD1222 COVID-19 vaccine. For the study at large: Recipients boosted at about 4 weeks or about 12 weeks are pooled.

Overall study results and limits: White British ancestry dominated among donors, who included more females, and clonal diversity was possibly underestimated. Recipients of two AZD1222 doses showed rising Spike-specific TCR breadth and depth. Just 6 or 7 AZD1222 recipients were seropositive at baseline.

CDR1 SGHTA and CDR2 FQGNSA come from the germline V gene. V gave up 3 bases and J gave up 1 base, with 9 bases separating them. CDR3 length: 14 residues. About this clone: Its antigen is not identified.

Generated by immunoSEQ multiplex PCR, the TCRdb table keeps only in-frame clones and is missing some. The table records approximately 110,000 clones, 88% of them present only once. This chain joins TRBV7-2 and TRBJ2-5; D remains unclear. Sequencing used peripheral blood, obtained on day 0 of AZD1222 vaccination. The sequence derives from an adult in good health. The CDR3 DNA reads TGTGCCAGCAGCTTGAGGCAAAGCCAAGAGACCCAGTACTTC. Translated, it gives CASSLRQSQETQYF.